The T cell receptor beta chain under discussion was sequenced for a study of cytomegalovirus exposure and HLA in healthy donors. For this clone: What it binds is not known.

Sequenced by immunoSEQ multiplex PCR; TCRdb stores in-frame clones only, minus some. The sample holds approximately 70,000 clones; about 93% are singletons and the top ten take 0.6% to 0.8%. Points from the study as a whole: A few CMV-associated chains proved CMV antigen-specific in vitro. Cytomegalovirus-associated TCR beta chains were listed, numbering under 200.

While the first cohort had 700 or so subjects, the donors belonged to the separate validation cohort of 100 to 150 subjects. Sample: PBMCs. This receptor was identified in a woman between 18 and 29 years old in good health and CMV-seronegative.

CDR3 DNA sequence: TGTGCCAGCAGCTTGGATTTTAGCGGGGGGGCCGGGGAGCTGTTTTTT. Residues: CASSLDFSGGAGELFF. This chain uses TRBV5-5 with TRBJ2-2; TRBD2 aligns across 11 bases. Looked up from germline, CDR1 is SGHKS and CDR2 is YYEKEE (reference sequence). J gave up 6 bases and V 0 bases, and 4 bases lay outside the gene matches. There are 16 residues in the CDR3.